The next 30 T cell receptor beta chains were all read from a single sample in a study of cytomegalovirus exposure and HLA in healthy donors. In the PCR, 60 Vbeta and 13 Jbeta primers were used. Repertoires were generated with immunoSEQ multiplex PCR, while TCRdb's copy carries only in-frame clones and drops some. Of roughly 200,000 clones detected, around 76% appear once; the ten largest clones hold 1.5% to 2%. The specimen sequenced was PBMCs. Receptor source: a young man in good health and CMV-seronegative.

Of note for this clone: One junction end disagrees with the germline gene, perhaps due to a read error. This chain joins TRBV4-1 and TRBJ2-2, with 9 bases identical to TRBD2. The CDR3 consists of 18 residues. Germline V gives CDR1 MGHRA, CDR2 YSYEKL. The CDR3 nucleotides read TGCGCCAGCAGCCAGCTAAACCTCGGACTAGCGAAGACCGGGGAGCTGTTTTTT. This codes for CASSQLNLGLAKTGELFF.

The chain has TRBV5-5 and TRBJ1-1, with D possibly being TRBD1 (5 bases). The CDR3 is made up of 13 amino acids. CDR1 SGHKS and CDR2 YYEKEE come from the germline V gene (reference sequence). Trimming removed 10 bases from V and 0 bases from J, with 13 bases in between. CDR3: CAGSREVNTEAFF. The CDR3, as DNA: TGTGCCGGCTCCAGGGAGGTGAACACTGAAGCTTTCTTT. Variable domain in full (rest from reference TRBV5-5 and TRBJ1-1): DAGVTQSPTHLIKTRGQQVTLRCSPISGHKSVSWYQQVLGQGPQFIFQYYEKEERGRGNFPDRFSARQFPNYSSELNVNALLLGDSALYLCAGSREVNTEAFFGQGTRLTVV.

The chain joins TRBV6-1 to TRBJ2-1; perhaps TRBD2 as D (5 bases). V was shortened by 2 bases and J by 0 bases, with 8 bases between the two germline ends. Germline lookup yields CDR1 MNHNS and CDR2 SASEGT. The CDR3 length is 15 residues. The CDR3 here is CASSENGVSYNEQFF. The CDR3 DNA sequence: TGTGCCAGCAGTGAAAACGGGGTCTCCTACAATGAGCAGTTCTTC.

The chain recombines TRBV6-5 with TRBJ2-1; possible D gene TRBD2, 6 bases. The ends were cut back, 4 bases at V and 5 bases at J, with 12 bases in the middle. The CDR3 contains 14 residues. The germline V gene encodes CDR1 MNHEY and CDR2 SVGAGI. CDR3 in amino acids: CASSSLRGNNEQFF. CDR3 bases: TGTGCCAGCAGTTCCCTCCGGGGGAACAATGAGCAGTTCTTC.

The rearrangement joins TRBV2 to TRBJ2-3; D perhaps matches TRBD1 (6 bases). Trimming took 1 base from V and 1 from J, leaving 6 bases between them. Germline-derived CDR1 and CDR2 are SNHLY and FYNNEI. The CDR3 loop spans 14 amino acids. In nucleotides, the CDR3 is TGTGCCAGCAGTGAAGGACAGGGCACAGATACGCAGTATTTT. Its translation: CASSEGQGTDTQYF.

This clone came up a few times. The chain has TRBV4-1 and TRBJ2-1; 10 bases fit TRBD1. The CDR3 is 16 amino acids. Per the germline V gene, CDR1 is MGHRA and CDR2 is YSYEKL. V lost 3 bases to trimming and J lost 7 bases; unmatched junction nucleotides: 9. The CDR3 DNA follows: TGCGCCAGCAGCCACGGGGGGGACAGGGGTTGGAATGAGCAGTTCTTC. Its translation: CASSHGGDRGWNEQFF.

The CDR3: CASSERQNTYEQYF. The CDR3 DNA reads TGTGCCAGCAGTGAGCGACAGAATACCTACGAGCAGTACTTC. The V call is TRBV25-1, the J call TRBJ2-7, with a tentative D call TRBD1 (5 bases). The CDR3 contains 14 residues. Looked up from germline, CDR1 is MGHDK and CDR2 is SYGVNS. Trimming shortened V by 3 bases and J by 2 bases, and 11 bases separated the two germline ends.

This chain joins TRBV7-9 and TRBJ1-1; 7 bases are a match to TRBD1. The germline CDR1 and CDR2 sequences are SEHNR and FQNEAQ (reference sequence). V dropped 2 bases and J dropped 0; count of bases not matched to a gene: 15. The length of the CDR3 is 19 residues. The CDR3 sequence: CASSLRGIRDSFLNTEAFF. The CDR3 nucleotides are TGTGCCAGCAGCTTACGCGGGATACGGGACAGTTTTTTGAACACTGAAGCTTTCTTT.

V and J are TRBV6-5 and TRBJ2-5; D remains ambiguous. The DNA end favors TRBJ2-7, so the J call may be wrong. Germline assignment: CDR1 MNHEY and CDR2 SVGAGI. The CDR3 consists of 10 residues. The CDR3 spells CASTSYEQYF. CDR3 nucleotides: TGTGCCAGCACATCGTACGAGCAGTACTTC.

The chain uses TRBV5-1 and TRBJ1-3, with TRBD1 matching 7 bases. J lost 3 bases, V lost 5 bases, and 5 bases had no gene match. CDR1 is SGHRS, CDR2 YFSETQ, per germline. CDR3 size: 14 residues. This chain's CDR3 is CASRLTGYGNTIYF. The CDR3 coding sequence is TGCGCCAGCAGACTGACAGGGTATGGAAACACCATATATTTT. The entire variable domain, with the rest obtained from reference TRBV5-1 and TRBJ1-3, is as follows: KAGVTQTPRYLIKTRGQQVTLSCSPISGHRSVSWYQQTPGQGLQFLFEYFSETQRNKGNFPGRFSGRQFSNSRSEMNVSTLELGDSALYLCASRLTGYGNTIYFGEGSWLTVV.

This clone was detected once. The genes are TRBV7-9 and TRBJ2-3, with D hard to call. The CDR3 sequence is 14 residues long. Deletions cut 1 base from V and 4 bases from J, with 9 bases between. The germline CDR1 and CDR2 sequences are SEHNR and FQNEAQ (reference sequence). The DNA for the CDR3 is TGTGCCAGCAGCTTAGAACTCGCGGCAGATACGCAGTATTTT. This encodes CASSLELAADTQYF.

The chain couples TRBV7-9 to TRBJ2-7; TRBD1 agrees at 9 bases. Germline values: CDR1 SEHNR, CDR2 FQNEAQ (reference sequence). The CDR3 sequence is 15 residues long. V shed 5 bases, J shed 3 bases, and the junction held 8 bases outside the gene matches. The CDR3, as DNA: TGTGCCAGCAGCGAACCGGGACAGGGAAACTACGAGCAGTACTTC. Its protein product is CASSEPGQGNYEQYF.

This clone was detected only a few times. The chain has TRBV28 and TRBJ1-3; possible D gene TRBD1, 5 bases. This CDR3 spans 16 amino acids. CDR1 is MDHEN and CDR2 is SYDVKM in the germline V gene. The germline V and J ends were trimmed by 6 bases and 3 bases, with 18 bases remaining between them. CDR3 DNA: TGTGCCAGCAGCAGCTCGTGGAGGGGTTTTGGAAACACCATATATTTT. Translating it yields CASSSSWRGFGNTIYF. Drawing the rest from reference TRBV28 and TRBJ1-3, the complete variable domain is DVKVTQSSRYLVKRTGEKVFLECVQDMDHENMFWYRQDPGLGLRLIYFSYDVKMKEKGDIPEGYSVSREKKERFSLILESASTNQTSMYLCASSSSWRGFGNTIYFGEGSWLTVV.

The chain joins TRBV19 to TRBJ2-7, with TRBD2 matching 8 bases. CDR1 and CDR2 (germline): LNHDA, SQIVND (reference sequence). Germline trimming cut 2 bases from V and 3 bases from J; bases unmatched to any gene: 3. This CDR3 comprises 14 residues. CDR3 coding DNA: TGTGCCAGTAGTATAACGGGACTAGTCTACGAGCAGTACTTC. This translates into CASSITGLVYEQYF.

This clone was counted a few times. The V and J genes are TRBV28 and TRBJ2-2, with 7 bases that match TRBD2. This CDR3 spans 15 amino acids. Germline CDR1 reads MDHEN; CDR2 reads SYDVKM. With 3 bases clipped from V and 3 bases from J, the junction kept 4 bases outside the gene matches. DNA for the CDR3: TGTGCCAGCAGTTTGGGGGGAGGGCACACCGGGGAGCTGTTTTTT. Protein sequence: CASSLGGGHTGELFF.

This clone was found once. The rearrangement uses TRBV27 and TRBJ1-2, with 8 bases lining up with TRBD1. The J segment lost 0 bases and the V segment lost 4 bases, leaving 4 bases of the junction unmatched. The CDR3 has 15 amino acids. Germline CDR1 MNHEY, CDR2 SMNVEV (reference sequence). In nucleotides, the CDR3 is TGTGCCAGCAGTTCGTGGACAGGGTCTAACTATGGCTACACCTTC. Its translation: CASSSWTGSNYGYTF.

The genes are TRBV28 and TRBJ1-4; 8 nucleotides agree with TRBD1. Trimming at V came to 5 bases and at J to 4 bases, leaving 3 bases not matched to a gene. Per germline, CDR1 MDHEN and CDR2 SYDVKM. The CDR3 sequence is 14 residues long. DNA of the CDR3: TGTGCCAGCAGTGCAGGGGGCCTTAATGAAAAACTGTTTTTT. Translated, it gives CASSAGGLNEKLFF.

DNA for the CDR3: TGTGCCAGCAGGACCTCGTGGCAGGGGGACGAGCAGTACTTC. This translates into CASRTSWQGDEQYF. V gene TRBV6-5 combines with J gene TRBJ2-7; 7 nucleotides match TRBD1. The CDR3 is 14 amino acids. Germline CDR1 is MNHEY and CDR2 is SVGAGI. With V trimmed by 6 bases and J by 5 bases, 10 bases remained unmatched.

Here the CDR3 DNA reads TGTGCCAGCAGTTTGGGGGCCACAGGGGGCTGGGGCAATCAGCCCCAGCATTTT. This codes for CASSLGATGGWGNQPQHF. The chain links TRBV28 to TRBJ1-5; TRBD1 matches at 9 bases. From germline, CDR1 is MDHEN and CDR2 SYDVKM. The CDR3 sequence is 18 residues long. J was trimmed by 2 bases and V by 3 bases; bases with no gene match: 11. The entire variable domain, with the rest obtained from reference TRBV28 and TRBJ1-5, is as follows: DVKVTQSSRYLVKRTGEKVFLECVQDMDHENMFWYRQDPGLGLRLIYFSYDVKMKEKGDIPEGYSVSREKKERFSLILESASTNQTSMYLCASSLGATGGWGNQPQHFGDGTRLSIL.

The chain has TRBV11-2 and TRBJ1-1; D possibly corresponds to TRBD1 (6 bases). The CDR3 totals 14 residues. Germline-derived CDR1 and CDR2 are SGHAT and FQNNGV. Deletions cut 5 bases from V and 0 bases from J, with 10 bases between. CDR3 loop: CASSPRDMNTEAFF. CDR3 bases: TGTGCCAGCAGCCCGAGGGACATGAACACTGAAGCTTTCTTT.

The chain combines TRBV19 with TRBJ2-1, with TRBD1 as a possible D gene (6 bases). This CDR3 region has 15 residues. Germline CDR1 LNHDA, CDR2 SQIVND (reference sequence). V dropped 3 bases and J dropped 7 bases, with 16 bases sitting between them. This chain's CDR3 is CASSMKGPGVNEQFF. The CDR3 nucleotides are TGTGCCAGTAGTATGAAGGGTCCAGGGGTAAATGAGCAGTTCTTC.

The V call is TRBV7-8, the J call TRBJ1-2, with TRBD1 identical over 9 bases. The germline V gene encodes CDR1 SGHVS and CDR2 FQNEAQ. With V trimmed by 1 base and J by 4 bases, 10 bases remained unmatched. The CDR3 is 17 amino acids. This chain's CDR3 is CASSLVGRTGVGYGYTF. For the CDR3, the DNA is TGTGCCAGCAGCTTAGTAGGGCGGACAGGGGTTGGCTATGGCTACACCTTC.

This chain joins TRBV27 and TRBJ2-4, with D hard to call. The ends were cut back, 9 bases at V and 1 base at J, with 10 bases in the middle. The CDR3 runs 13 residues. Germline CDR1 MNHEY, CDR2 SMNVEV (reference sequence). CDR3 sequence reads: CASSVFAKNIQYF. In DNA form, the CDR3 reads TGTGCCAGTTCGGTTTTTGCCAAAAACATTCAGTACTTC.

The rearrangement joins TRBV6-5 to TRBJ2-7, with 7 bases lining up with TRBD2. This CDR3 is 14 amino acids long. V lost 11 bases to trimming and J lost 3 bases; unmatched junction nucleotides: 13. The germline V gene encodes CDR1 MNHEY and CDR2 SVGAGI. The CDR3 DNA reads as TGTGCCGCGCGAAGGGAGGGTGGCAACTACGAGCAGTACTTC. Translating it yields CAARREGGNYEQYF.

The rearrangement uses TRBV6-5 and TRBJ1-1, with a possible D match to TRBD1 (6 bases). The CDR3 contains 12 residues. Germline V CDR1 and CDR2: MNHEY, SVGAGI. The V end was cut by 7 bases, the J end by 12 bases, with 18 bases between. CDR3 loop: CASTLTRTETFF. CDR3 bases: TGTGCCAGCACCCTCACAAGGACAGAGACTTTCTTT.

As regards this clone: The identical CDR3 is also encoded by other nucleotide sequences in the sample. The CDR3 DNA reads as TGTGCCAGCAGTTTCGCTAGCGGGAGATACGAGCAGTACTTC. Its translation is CASSFASGRYEQYF. The chain joins TRBV27 to TRBJ2-7, with 10 bases lining up with TRBD2. CDR3 length: 14 residues. Germline V CDR1 and CDR2: MNHEY, SMNVEV (reference sequence). Germline trimming cut 3 bases from V and 4 bases from J; bases unmatched to any gene: 3.

The genes are TRBV9 and TRBJ1-2; D not resolved. CDR1 SGDLS and CDR2 YYNGEE come from the germline V gene. V was pared by 6 bases and J by 4 bases, with 28 bases between. The CDR3 contains 18 residues. As DNA, the CDR3 is TGTGCCAGCATCTTCGCGGGTTATTACAGTGGAGACTGCTATGGCTACACCTTC. Protein sequence: CASIFAGYYSGDCYGYTF.

The chain couples TRBV6-1 to TRBJ2-5; TRBD1 matches at 11 bases. CDR1 is MNHNS and CDR2 is SASEGT in the germline V gene. The CDR3 has 16 residues. J gave up 4 bases and V 0 bases, and 4 bases lay outside the gene matches. The CDR3 spells CASSEAEGTGGETQYF. DNA of the CDR3: TGTGCCAGCAGTGAAGCGGAGGGGACAGGGGGAGAGACCCAGTACTTC.

This chain joins TRBV6-1 and TRBJ1-5; no reliable D call. V was pared by 1 base and J by 2 bases, with 9 bases between. CDR1 and CDR2 from the germline V gene are MNHNS and SASEGT. The CDR3 consists of 15 residues. CDR3 DNA: TGTGCCAGCAGTGAAGGCGACCGGGGCAATCAGCCCCAGCATTTT. This encodes CASSEGDRGNQPQHF.

The chain uses TRBV11-2 and TRBJ2-7; D is uncertain. The CDR3 length is 13 residues. V was cut by 0 bases and J by 5 bases, with 8 bases left in between. The germline V gene encodes CDR1 SGHAT and CDR2 FQNNGV. CDR3 in DNA: TGTGCCAGCAGCTTAGATCGAAGCAACGAGCAGTACTTC. This translates into CASSLDRSNEQYF.